The 31 T cell receptor beta chains below were found in one sample sequenced in a study of T cell responses to AZD1222 COVID-19 vaccine. TCRdb's table, derived via immunoSEQ multiplex PCR, lists solely in-frame clones and lacks some. The sample consists of 65,000 to 75,000 clones, 80% to 90% of them appearing once. The sample here was peripheral blood, taken on day 0 of AZD1222 vaccination. All receptors derive from an adult in good health.

V and J are TRBV6-1 and TRBJ1-1; D is uncertain. The V and J ends lost 2 bases and 0 bases respectively, with 4 bases between them. CDR3 length equals 13 residues. Germline lookup yields CDR1 MNHNS and CDR2 SASEGT. CDR3 in DNA: TGTGCCAGCAGTGAACTAGTGAACACTGAAGCTTTCTTT. It translates to CASSELVNTEAFF.

The rearrangement joins TRBV14 to TRBJ2-7; maybe TRBD1 (7 bases). Germline V gene sequence: CDR1 SGHDN, CDR2 FVKESK. Trimming pared 2 bases from V and 4 bases from J, leaving 15 bases between. The CDR3 spans 15 residues. For the CDR3, the DNA is TGTGCCAGCAGCCAATATGCCGCAGGGGGGTACGAGCAGTACTTC. Protein product: CASSQYAAGGYEQYF.

This rearrangement joins TRBV6-5 to TRBJ2-2; 8 bases are shared with TRBD1. The V gene end was trimmed by 6 bases and the J gene end by 6 bases; junction bases not matched to a gene: 9. Germline CDR1 reads MNHEY; CDR2 reads SVGAGI. This CDR3 comprises 15 residues. For the CDR3, the DNA is TGTGCCAGCAGACCCGACAGGGGTATTTCCGGGGAGCTGTTTTTT. It codes for CASRPDRGISGELFF.

This clone was picked up a small number of times. V usage is TRBV7-3 and J usage is TRBJ2-3; 7 nucleotides match TRBD1. Losses at the gene ends were 0 bases for V and 5 bases for J; bases not matched to a gene: 8. The CDR3 is made up of 16 amino acids. Germline V gene sequence: CDR1 SGHTA, CDR2 FQGTGA. CDR3 sequence reads: CASSLTSTGMVDTQYF. CDR3 bases: TGTGCCAGCAGCTTAACCTCGACAGGGATGGTAGATACGCAGTATTTT.

The chain employs TRBV19 and TRBJ2-7, with 12 nucleotides matching TRBD1. The CDR3 is made up of 14 amino acids. The J segment lost 6 bases and the V segment lost 6 bases, leaving 6 bases of the junction unmatched. Per germline, CDR1 LNHDA and CDR2 SQIVND (reference sequence). CDR3 sequence reads: CASREGTGGREQYF. The CDR3 DNA reads TGTGCCAGTAGGGAAGGGACAGGGGGCCGCGAGCAGTACTTC.

V gene TRBV4-3 combines with J gene TRBJ2-1; a possible D gene is TRBD2 (6 bases). The length of the CDR3 is 17 residues. V dropped 0 bases and J dropped 0 bases, with 12 bases sitting between them. Germline V CDR1 and CDR2: LGHNA, YSLEER. The CDR3 region has the DNA TGCGCCAGCAGCCAAGATTGGAGGGAGCTCTCCTACAATGAGCAGTTCTTC. Protein sequence: CASSQDWRELSYNEQFF.

The CDR3 DNA sequence: TGTGCCAGCAGTCCTCCAGGGTCCTACGAGCAGTACTTC. Translating gives CASSPPGSYEQYF. The chain joins TRBV28 to TRBJ2-7, with D possibly matching TRBD1 (5 bases). The CDR3 length is 13 residues. V was clipped by 5 bases and J by 1 base, with 9 bases between them. CDR1 MDHEN and CDR2 SYDVKM come from the germline V gene.

This chain joins TRBV19 and TRBJ1-5; D is unclear. The germline gives CDR1 LNHDA, CDR2 SQIVND (reference sequence). This CDR3 has 17 residues. V dropped 2 bases and J dropped 2 bases, with 16 bases sitting between them. CDR3 sequence: CASSISATAFGNQPQHF. The CDR3 nucleotides are TGTGCCAGTAGTATATCGGCGACTGCATTCGGCAATCAGCCCCAGCATTTT.

This chain uses TRBV7-2 with TRBJ1-2, with D tentatively TRBD1 (6 bases). The CDR3 is 15 residues long. The germline V and J ends were trimmed by 5 bases and 3 bases, with 16 bases remaining between them. Germline V lookup: CDR1 SGHTA, CDR2 FQGNSA. As DNA, the CDR3 is TGTGCCAGCAGCCTCACTAACAGGGAGTACTATGGCTACACCTTC. Translation: CASSLTNREYYGYTF.

This chain's CDR3 is CASSLKTQSFKIMNTEAFF. CDR3 DNA sequence: TGCGCCAGCAGCTTGAAAACACAGAGTTTCAAAATCATGAACACTGAAGCTTTCTTT. This chain uses TRBV5-1 with TRBJ1-1; D not resolved. V lost 1 base and J lost 0, with 22 bases in between. The length of the CDR3 is 19 residues. Germline V lookup: CDR1 SGHRS, CDR2 YFSETQ. The full variable domain, its missing parts supplied by reference TRBV5-1 and TRBJ1-1, is KAGVTQTPRYLIKTRGQQVTLSCSPISGHRSVSWYQQTPGQGLQFLFEYFSETQRNKGNFPGRFSGRQFSNSRSEMNVSTLELGDSALYLCASSLKTQSFKIMNTEAFFGQGTRLTVV.

V and J are TRBV28 and TRBJ2-7; 9 nucleotides match TRBD1. CDR3 size: 15 residues. Germline trimming cut 5 bases from V and 4 bases from J; bases unmatched to any gene: 9. The germline V gene has CDR1 MDHEN and CDR2 SYDVKM. CDR3 in amino acids: CASSPRDRVIYEQYF. For the CDR3, the DNA is TGTGCCAGCAGTCCCAGGGACAGGGTGATTTACGAGCAGTACTTC.

The chain combines TRBV7-8 with TRBJ1-2, with D tentatively TRBD1 (6 bases). CDR1 and CDR2 from the germline V gene are SGHVS and FQNEAQ. V lost 0 bases to trimming and J lost 2 bases, with 13 bases between them. The CDR3 extends over 16 amino acids. The CDR3 region is CASSLARPGANYGYTF. CDR3 coding DNA: TGTGCCAGCAGCTTAGCGCGCCCGGGGGCGAACTATGGCTACACCTTC. Full variable domain (rest looked up from reference TRBV7-8 and TRBJ1-2): GAGVSQSPRYKVAKRGQDVALRCDPISGHVSLFWYQQALGQGPEFLTYFQNEAQLDKSGLPSDRFFAERPEGSVSTLKIQRTQQEDSAVYLCASSLARPGANYGYTFGSGTRLTVV.

The chain uses TRBV30 and TRBJ1-5; no firm D call. The CDR3 is made up of 13 amino acids. V was cut by 4 bases and J by 0 bases, with 7 bases left in between. Germline CDR1 GTSNPN, CDR2 SVGIG (reference sequence). The CDR3 sequence is CAWTRDSNQPQHF. CDR3 in DNA: TGTGCCTGGACGAGGGATAGCAATCAGCCCCAGCATTTT.

This clone was observed a few times. The V gene is TRBV20-1, the J gene TRBJ1-5; D gene uncertain. CDR1 and CDR2 (germline): DFQATT, SNEGSKA (reference sequence). The CDR3 is made up of 14 amino acids. V was clipped by 3 bases and J by 1 base, with 10 bases between them. The CDR3 region has the DNA TGCAGTGCTAGTAGCGTTACGAGCAATCAGCCCCAGCATTTT. Translating gives CSASSVTSNQPQHF.

This chain uses TRBV28 with TRBJ1-2; perhaps TRBD1 as D (6 bases). Germline V CDR1 and CDR2: MDHEN, SYDVKM. The length of the CDR3 is 14 residues. The V end lost 6 bases, the J end lost 1 base, and 12 bases lay between the germline ends. The CDR3 DNA sequence: TGTGCCAGCAGACCGGGACATGTTAACTATGGCTACACCTTC. Translating it yields CASRPGHVNYGYTF.

The sample holds one count of this clone. This chain uses TRBV5-1 with TRBJ1-5, with D hard to call. The CDR3 runs 13 residues. CDR1 SGHRS and CDR2 YFSETQ come from the germline V gene. V was shortened by 3 bases and J by 6 bases, with 10 bases between the two germline ends. For the CDR3, the DNA is TGCGCCAGCAGCTGGTTAGGGAGTCAGCCCCAGCATTTT. It codes for CASSWLGSQPQHF.

This CDR3 is CASSGTGPSYEQYF. The DNA for the CDR3 is TGTGCCAGCAGCGGGACGGGCCCTTCCTACGAGCAGTACTTC. This chain connects TRBV9 to TRBJ2-7; no clear D. There are 14 residues in the CDR3. Trimming took 3 bases from V and 1 from J, leaving 11 bases between them. The V gene's germline CDR1 is SGDLS and CDR2 YYNGEE.

The rearrangement uses TRBV19 and TRBJ1-2; D gene ambiguous. The CDR3 runs to 11 residues. CDR1 and CDR2 from the germline V gene are LNHDA and SQIVND (reference sequence). V was clipped by 2 bases and J by 10 bases, with 8 bases between them. The CDR3 loop is CASSIQRLYTF. The CDR3 nucleotides are TGTGCCAGTAGTATACAACGGCTCTACACCTTC.

The rearrangement links TRBV28 to TRBJ1-2; TRBD1 agrees at 7 bases. V lost 4 bases, J lost 2 bases, and 4 bases stayed unmatched. The CDR3 is made up of 14 amino acids. CDR1 and CDR2 (germline): MDHEN, SYDVKM. The CDR3 region has the DNA TGTGCCAGCAGTTCCTACAGGGGCAACTATGGCTACACCTTC. Its translation: CASSSYRGNYGYTF.

As for this clone: Other DNA sequences in the sample encode the same CDR3. The chain uses TRBV9 and TRBJ2-5; 12 bases are a match to TRBD2. Germline V gene sequence: CDR1 SGDLS, CDR2 YYNGEE. V lost 0 bases, J lost 5 bases, and 11 bases stayed unmatched. This CDR3 region has 18 residues. DNA for the CDR3: TGTGCCAGCAGCGTAGGAAGGAGACTAGCGGGGGAGGGGGAGACCCAGTACTTC. Amino acid sequence: CASSVGRRLAGEGETQYF.

Written as DNA, the CDR3 is TGTGCCAGCAGTGCGGGGGGTTCGGCCGGGGAGCTGTTTTTT. Protein product: CASSAGGSAGELFF. The gene calls are TRBV7-2 and TRBJ2-2, with 8 bases fitting TRBD2. Germline V gene data show CDR1 as SGHTA and CDR2 as FQGNSA. The CDR3 contains 14 residues. V lost 6 bases to trimming and J lost 6 bases; unmatched junction nucleotides: 6.

This chain uses TRBV28 with TRBJ1-3, with D tentatively TRBD1 (6 bases). Per germline, CDR1 MDHEN and CDR2 SYDVKM. V was pared by 7 bases and J by 2 bases, with 12 bases between. This CDR3 contains 14 residues. CDR3 bases: TGTGCCAGCACCCTAGGGGGGCCTGGAAACACCATATATTTT. This codes for CASTLGGPGNTIYF.

The chain uses TRBV9 and TRBJ2-5, with 10 bases fitting TRBD2. CDR3 length equals 15 residues. V gave up 4 bases and J gave up 5 bases; unmatched junction bases: 8. Looked up from germline, CDR1 is SGDLS and CDR2 is YYNGEE. The CDR3 is CASSLAGERGETQYF. The CDR3 DNA follows: TGTGCCAGCAGCCTAGCGGGAGAGCGCGGGGAGACCCAGTACTTC.

The chain couples TRBV4-1 to TRBJ2-5; no clear D gene. CDR1 MGHRA and CDR2 YSYEKL come from the germline V gene. V lost 1 base and J 2 bases, leaving 8 bases between the germline ends. The CDR3 totals 14 residues. CDR3 nucleotides: TGCGCCAGCAGCCAAGGAAGGGCGCAAGAGACCCAGTACTTC. It specifies CASSQGRAQETQYF.

The rearrangement joins TRBV7-6 to TRBJ1-6; TRBD1 aligns across 7 bases. Germline V CDR1 and CDR2: SGHVS, FNYEAQ. This CDR3 contains 18 residues. Trimming took 1 base from V and 5 from J; bases not matched to a gene: 11. The DNA for the CDR3 is TGTGCCAGCAGCTTAGGCCCCCCCCAGGGGGTAAATAATTCACCCCTCCACTTT. It is translated as CASSLGPPQGVNNSPLHF.

The chain combines TRBV9 with TRBJ1-1; D is perhaps TRBD1 (6 bases). This CDR3 has 14 residues. Germline V lookup: CDR1 SGDLS, CDR2 YYNGEE. Trimming took off 3 bases at V and 1 base at J, with 10 bases between the two ends. The CDR3 region has the DNA TGTGCCAGCAGCGGTACAGGGACGAACACTGAAGCTTTCTTT. Protein: CASSGTGTNTEAFF.

This rearrangement joins TRBV6-5 to TRBJ2-1, with 10 bases matching TRBD2. Germline V lookup: CDR1 MNHEY, CDR2 SVGAGI. V was pared by 8 bases and J by 8 bases, with 6 bases of the junction left unmatched. CDR3 length equals 13 residues. The CDR3 spells CASVPSGGHEQFF. CDR3 nucleotides: TGTGCCAGCGTGCCTAGCGGGGGCCATGAGCAGTTCTTC.

This chain joins TRBV3-1 (or the pseudogene TRBV3-2) and TRBJ2-6; 8 bases fit TRBD1. V was pared by 1 base and J by 1 base, with 15 bases of the junction left unmatched. The CDR3 loop spans 21 amino acids. The germline gives CDR1 LGHDT, CDR2 YNNKEL (reference sequence). The CDR3 DNA reads TGTGCCAGCAGCCAAGCCATAAACCGGGGACAGGAGAGGTCTGGGGCCAACGTCCTGACTTTC. Translating it yields CASSQAINRGQERSGANVLTF.

The chain links TRBV28 to TRBJ1-2, with D unclear. The germline CDR1 and CDR2 sequences are MDHEN and SYDVKM. The CDR3 spans 11 residues. V lost 5 bases, J lost 1 base, and 2 bases lay in between. CDR3 in DNA: TGTGCCAGCAGTGTTAACTATGGCTACACCTTC. Protein product: CASSVNYGYTF.

The V and J genes are TRBV6-5 and TRBJ1-4; D unclear. The CDR3 has 13 residues. V gave up 5 bases and J gave up 9 bases, with 13 bases separating them. The germline gives CDR1 MNHEY, CDR2 SVGAGI. The CDR3 DNA reads TGTGCCAGCAGTCCCGGGTTAGCCCAAAAACTGTTTTTT. This translates into CASSPGLAQKLFF.

The genes are TRBV6-5 and TRBJ2-7; 10 bases agree with TRBD1. The junction had 3 bases not matched to a gene; V was cut back by 0 bases and J by 4 bases. The CDR3 spans 15 residues. Per the germline V gene, CDR1 is MNHEY and CDR2 is SVGAGI. In DNA form, the CDR3 reads TGTGCCAGCAGTTACTCGAGGACAGGGGGTTACGAGCAGTACTTC. Encoded protein: CASSYSRTGGYEQYF.